This TCR beta chain came from a study of blood T cell repertoires in COVID-19. Whole-study context: The origin of the acute and convalescent COVID-19 samples was the United States, Italy and Spain. PBMCs, B-cell-depleted T cells, or T cells provided the cDNA or gDNA that made up the material.

This CDR3 is built from 19 residues. Germline V CDR1 and CDR2: LGHDT, YNNKEL (reference sequence). Trimming removed 2 bases from V and 4 bases from J; junction bases left unmatched: 14. The table came from immunoSEQ multiplex PCR; TCRdb's copy has only in-frame clones and leaves some out. The data show about 47,000 clones, less than 90% seen once. Sequencing input: peripheral blood. The J gene is TRBJ1-6, the V gene TRBV3-1 (or the pseudogene TRBV3-2), with 7 nucleotides matching TRBD1. The sequence was collected from a man aged 55 to 69 with active COVID-19. The CDR3 DNA reads TGTGCCAGCAGCCAACCCGGGACAGTTTCTAATGGGTATAATTCACCCCTCCACTTT. It encodes CASSQPGTVSNGYNSPLHF.